The rows below give T cell receptor beta chains drawn from one sample of a study of blood T cell repertoires in COVID-19. Sequencing was performed with immunoSEQ multiplex PCR; in TCRdb, only in-frame clones are kept and a portion is missing. This sample has 140,000 to 150,000 clones, with 78% found just once. Sequencing was done on a sample of peripheral blood. The source of these receptors is a woman between 55 and 75 years old with acute or convalescent COVID-19. CDR3s include the opening cysteine and the closing phenylalanine or tryptophan. Fields, in order: J gene, clone size, D gene, V gene, CDR3 DNA, CDR3 protein. D genes are given only for firm matches. Rows may omit the clone size; those that give it use once, few, many or a size class.

J gene: TRBJ2-1
clone size: few
D gene: TRBD2
V gene: TRBV6-6
CDR3 DNA: TGTGCCAGCAGTTATTCCCGACTAGCGCTTTACAATGAGCAGTTCTTC
CDR3 protein: CASSYSRLALYNEQFF

J gene: TRBJ2-5
clone size: -
D gene: -
V gene: TRBV5-1
CDR3 DNA: TGCGCCACCCGACGGGGAACCCAAGAGACCCAGTACTTC
CDR3 protein: CATRRGTQETQYF

J gene: TRBJ1-5
clone size: few
D gene: -
V gene: TRBV6-2/TRBV6-3
CDR3 DNA: TGTGCCAGCAGTTACTCGTCCGGGAAAGGACAGCCCCAGCATTTT
CDR3 protein: CASSYSSGKGQPQHF

J gene: TRBJ2-7
clone size: few
D gene: -
V gene: TRBV19
CDR3 DNA: TGTGCCAGTAGGGGTGAGGACTACGAGCAGTACTTC
CDR3 protein: CASRGEDYEQYF

J gene: TRBJ1-1
clone size: -
D gene: TRBD1
V gene: TRBV5-1
CDR3 DNA: TGCGCCAGCAGCTTAGGACAGGGGAGGAACACTGAAGCTTTCTTT
CDR3 protein: CASSLGQGRNTEAFF

J gene: TRBJ2-5
clone size: -
D gene: -
V gene: TRBV7-8
CDR3 DNA: TGTGCCAGCAGCGTTAGGGGCGGCACTAGCCCACAGACCCAGTACTTC
CDR3 protein: CASSVRGGTSPQTQYF

J gene: TRBJ2-7
clone size: -
D gene: TRBD2
V gene: TRBV18
CDR3 DNA: TGTGCCAGCTCACCGGAGCAACCGGGACTAGCGGGAGCTGACGAGCAGTACTTC
CDR3 protein: CASSPEQPGLAGADEQYF

J gene: TRBJ1-6
clone size: -
D gene: -
V gene: TRBV18
CDR3 DNA: TGTGCCAGCTCACACGGGGGAGATAATTCACCCCTCCACTTT
CDR3 protein: CASSHGGDNSPLHF

J gene: TRBJ1-5
clone size: -
D gene: -
V gene: TRBV6-5
CDR3 DNA: TGTGCCAGCAGTCGAACCCGGAATCAGCCCCAGCATTTT
CDR3 protein: CASSRTRNQPQHF

J gene: TRBJ2-4
clone size: -
D gene: TRBD2
V gene: TRBV5-1
CDR3 DNA: TGCGCCAGCAGCCCTGGACCGGGGGGGAGTGCCAAAAACATTCAGTACTTC
CDR3 protein: CASSPGPGGSAKNIQYF

J gene: TRBJ1-2
clone size: -
D gene: TRBD1
V gene: TRBV5-4
CDR3 DNA: TGTGCCAGCAGCCCCCCCGGGACAGGCTATGGCTACACCTTC
CDR3 protein: CASSPPGTGYGYTF

J gene: TRBJ2-7
clone size: -
D gene: -
V gene: TRBV7-9
CDR3 DNA: TGTGCCAGCAGACACGACACCGAGCAGTACTTC
CDR3 protein: CASRHDTEQYF

J gene: TRBJ2-5
clone size: -
D gene: TRBD2
V gene: TRBV25-1
CDR3 DNA: TGTGCCAGCAGTGAAGGACTAGGTTTTGAGACCCAGTACTTC
CDR3 protein: CASSEGLGFETQYF

J gene: TRBJ2-1
clone size: -
D gene: TRBD2
V gene: TRBV30
CDR3 DNA: TGTGCCTGGAGACTGGGACTAGCGGCTAACAATGAGCAGTTCTTC
CDR3 protein: CAWRLGLAANNEQFF

J gene: TRBJ2-1
clone size: -
D gene: -
V gene: TRBV7-9
CDR3 DNA: TGTGCCAGCAGCTTAGTCGGGTTCTCCTCCTACAATGAGCAGTTCTTC
CDR3 protein: CASSLVGFSSYNEQFF

J gene: TRBJ1-2
clone size: -
D gene: -
V gene: TRBV19
CDR3 DNA: TGTGCCAGTGCGCCCAGCGGTAGAGGCTACACCTTC
CDR3 protein: CASAPSGRGYTF

J gene: TRBJ2-7
clone size: -
D gene: TRBD2
V gene: TRBV10-3
CDR3 DNA: TGTGCCATCAGTGAGTCCGGCCCTTTACTAGCGGGAGGACGCGAGCAGTACTTC
CDR3 protein: CAISESGPLLAGGREQYF

J gene: TRBJ1-1
clone size: -
D gene: -
V gene: TRBV6-5
CDR3 DNA: TGTGCCAGCAGAAGCACAGAGAACACTGAAGCTTTCTTT
CDR3 protein: CASRSTENTEAFF

J gene: TRBJ2-7
clone size: -
D gene: TRBD1
V gene: TRBV5-1
CDR3 DNA: TGCGCCAGCAGCGTTGGACAGGGCTCCTACGAGCAGTACTTC
CDR3 protein: CASSVGQGSYEQYF

J gene: TRBJ2-3
clone size: once
D gene: -
V gene: TRBV28
CDR3 DNA: TGTGCCAGCAGTTTGGAACCGGGACAAGATACGCAGTATTTT
CDR3 protein: CASSLEPGQDTQYF

J gene: TRBJ2-7
clone size: -
D gene: TRBD2
V gene: TRBV7-2
CDR3 DNA: TGTGCCAGCAGCCTAATAGCGGGAACTACCTACGAGCAGTACTTC
CDR3 protein: CASSLIAGTTYEQYF

J gene: TRBJ1-2
clone size: -
D gene: -
V gene: TRBV6-5
CDR3 DNA: TGTGCCAGCAACCCGACAGCGAACTATGGCTACACCTTC
CDR3 protein: CASNPTANYGYTF

J gene: TRBJ1-4
clone size: -
D gene: -
V gene: TRBV7-9
CDR3 DNA: TGTGCCAGCAGTAGGACAGTAAATGAAAAACTGTTTTTT
CDR3 protein: CASSRTVNEKLFF

J gene: TRBJ2-7
clone size: few
D gene: TRBD2
V gene: TRBV24-1
CDR3 DNA: TGTGCCTCGAGCGGGGACCGACCCCCCTACGAGCAGTACTTC
CDR3 protein: CASSGDRPPYEQYF

J gene: TRBJ1-4
clone size: -
D gene: TRBD1
V gene: TRBV2
CDR3 DNA: TGTGCCAGCAGAAAACTAGTAGGGGGCGTTAATGAAAAACTGTTTTTT
CDR3 protein: CASRKLVGGVNEKLFF

J gene: TRBJ2-7
clone size: -
D gene: TRBD2
V gene: TRBV7-8
CDR3 DNA: TGTGCCAGCAGCCCCCCAATCCGACTAGCCTCCTACGAGCAGTACTTC
CDR3 protein: CASSPPIRLASYEQYF

J gene: TRBJ2-1
clone size: -
D gene: -
V gene: TRBV5-4
CDR3 DNA: TGTGCCAGCAGCTTAGGACTGTTTGACAATGAGCAGTTCTTC
CDR3 protein: CASSLGLFDNEQFF

J gene: TRBJ1-2
clone size: -
D gene: -
V gene: TRBV15
CDR3 DNA: TGTGCCACCAGCAGGCTTCGGAGTTATGGCTACACCTTC
CDR3 protein: CATSRLRSYGYTF

J gene: TRBJ1-5
clone size: -
D gene: -
V gene: TRBV5-6
CDR3 DNA: TGTGCCAGCAGGAAGGGGAGGGATCAGCCCCAGCATTTT
CDR3 protein: CASRKGRDQPQHF

J gene: TRBJ2-1
clone size: -
D gene: TRBD2
V gene: TRBV28
CDR3 DNA: TGTGCCAGCAGTTTAGGCTCTTGGGGTGGGAGGGCAGATGAGCAGTTCTTC
CDR3 protein: CASSLGSWGGRADEQFF

J gene: TRBJ1-2
clone size: -
D gene: -
V gene: TRBV11-2
CDR3 DNA: TGTGCCAGCAGCTTTCTGGGCCATCCTCACTATGGCTACACCTTC
CDR3 protein: CASSFLGHPHYGYTF

J gene: TRBJ1-2
clone size: -
D gene: TRBD1
V gene: TRBV7-9
CDR3 DNA: TGTGCCAGCAGTATAGGGGGCCCTGATGGCTACACCTTC
CDR3 protein: CASSIGGPDGYTF

J gene: TRBJ1-1
clone size: -
D gene: -
V gene: TRBV15
CDR3 DNA: TGTGCCACCAGCAGAGCCGGGAGGGAGAATGAAGCTTTCTTT
CDR3 protein: CATSRAGRENEAFF

J gene: TRBJ2-3
clone size: -
D gene: -
V gene: TRBV2
CDR3 DNA: TGTGCCAGCAGTGAAATGGCGGCCGGCACAGATACGCAGTATTTT
CDR3 protein: CASSEMAAGTDTQYF

J gene: TRBJ1-3
clone size: -
D gene: -
V gene: TRBV5-1
CDR3 DNA: TGCGCCAGCAGGACCGACTGGTCTGGAAACACCATATATTTT
CDR3 protein: CASRTDWSGNTIYF

J gene: TRBJ1-1
clone size: -
D gene: TRBD1
V gene: TRBV4-2
CDR3 DNA: TGTGCCAGCAGCCAAGTCCCCCACAGGGGGTTGGTAGGGATAAACACTGAAGCTTTCTTT
CDR3 protein: CASSQVPHRGLVGINTEAFF

J gene: TRBJ2-3
clone size: -
D gene: -
V gene: TRBV11-2
CDR3 DNA: TGTGCCAGCAGCTCAAGCGGTGCAAAGCGAACGCAGTATTTT
CDR3 protein: CASSSSGAKRTQYF

J gene: TRBJ2-1
clone size: -
D gene: -
V gene: TRBV5-1
CDR3 DNA: TGCGCCAGCAGCTTGGAAGAGGAGTCCTACAATGAGCAGTTCTTC
CDR3 protein: CASSLEEESYNEQFF

J gene: TRBJ2-1
clone size: -
D gene: -
V gene: TRBV28
CDR3 DNA: TGTGCCAGCAGTCCCTCTGACCTAGCCAGGGGAAAGGGTGAGCAGTTCTTC
CDR3 protein: CASSPSDLARGKGEQFF

J gene: TRBJ1-2
clone size: -
D gene: TRBD1
V gene: TRBV11-2
CDR3 DNA: TGTGCCAGCAGCGTAGACGGGACAGCCTATGGCTACACCTTC
CDR3 protein: CASSVDGTAYGYTF

J gene: TRBJ2-3
clone size: -
D gene: TRBD2
V gene: TRBV28
CDR3 DNA: TGTGCCAGCAGTTTTCTAGCGGGTGCCGCAGATACGCAGTATTTT
CDR3 protein: CASSFLAGAADTQYF

J gene: TRBJ1-5
clone size: few
D gene: -
V gene: TRBV30
CDR3 DNA: TGTGCCTGGAGTAGTGCGATCTATGGTCAGCCCCAGCATTTT
CDR3 protein: CAWSSAIYGQPQHF

J gene: TRBJ1-2
clone size: -
D gene: TRBD1
V gene: TRBV28
CDR3 DNA: TGTGCCAGCACCCTCTGGACAGGCATAGCTAACTATGGCTACACCTTC
CDR3 protein: CASTLWTGIANYGYTF

J gene: TRBJ2-3
clone size: -
D gene: -
V gene: TRBV5-1
CDR3 DNA: TGCGCCAGCAGAACAGGCTACACAGATACGCAGTATTTT
CDR3 protein: CASRTGYTDTQYF

J gene: TRBJ2-1
clone size: few
D gene: -
V gene: TRBV3-1/TRBV3-2
CDR3 DNA: TGTGCCAGCAGCCAACGGCTCCGGGGAACGGGAGAGCAGTTCTTC
CDR3 protein: CASSQRLRGTGEQFF

J gene: TRBJ2-7
clone size: -
D gene: -
V gene: TRBV18
CDR3 DNA: TGTGCCAGCTCACCCTTCAGTAGCGGCGCCTACGAGCAGTACTTC
CDR3 protein: CASSPFSSGAYEQYF

J gene: TRBJ2-3
clone size: -
D gene: TRBD2
V gene: TRBV6-5
CDR3 DNA: TGTGCCAGCAATAGACTAGCGTCGCCAGCTACGCAGTATTTT
CDR3 protein: CASNRLASPATQYF